What follows is one T cell receptor beta chain and its context. Profiling relied on immunoSEQ multiplex PCR, and the TCRdb table lists in-frame clones only, not all of them. The sample comprises approximately 70,000 clones, almost 98% of which are singletons, and over 0.2% rests with the top ten. This specimen belongs to a study of technical replicates of blood from several donors. In germline, CDR1 is GTSNPN, CDR2 SVGIG (reference sequence). This CDR3 spans 15 amino acids. V gave up 2 bases and J gave up 7 bases; unmatched junction bases: 7. The sample taken for sequencing was T cells isolated from PBMCs. The chain uses TRBV30 and TRBJ1-5; TRBD1 aligns across 11 bases. The clonotype was recovered from a human donor in good health. CDR3 sequence reads: CAWSTGTGGRQPQHF. CDR3 sequence (DNA): TGTGCCTGGAGTACCGGGACAGGGGGTCGGCAGCCCCAGCATTTT.